This T cell receptor (beta chain) emerged from a study of blood T cells in healthy people across ages. Whole-study results and caveats: Observed TCR beta diversity showed a strong correlation with the percentage of naive T cells as measured by flow cytometry. No one knew whether donors had CMV, which possibly confounded expanded clonotype changes. Older age coincided with a roughly linear decline in TCR beta diversity per million T cells.

The CDR3 length is 15 residues. Trimming left V 10 bases short and J 1 base short, with 19 bases between. CDR1 and CDR2 from the germline V gene are MNHEY and SMNVEV (reference sequence). The individuals who served as donors were healthy Caucasians living in Russia, aged roughly 6 to 95. A second PCR of roughly 7 to 11 cycles used a sample-barcoded 5' primer and a J-beta primer mix. TCRdb passed the 5' RACE reads through MiXCR, listing each CDR3 protein once. The repertoire has over a million distinct CDR3 sequences, approximately 40% of them found once; the top ten carry 7.9%. This clonotype came up a few times. Antigen unknown.

The sequence was obtained from a woman younger than 35 in good health. The sequenced sample consisted of blood. The chain employs TRBV27 and TRBJ1-1; weak D call: TRBD1 (6 bases). The CDR3 region has the DNA TGTGCCACCGGACGGGGGGGACACAGGAACACTGAAGCTTTCTTT. Protein: CATGRGGHRNTEAFF.